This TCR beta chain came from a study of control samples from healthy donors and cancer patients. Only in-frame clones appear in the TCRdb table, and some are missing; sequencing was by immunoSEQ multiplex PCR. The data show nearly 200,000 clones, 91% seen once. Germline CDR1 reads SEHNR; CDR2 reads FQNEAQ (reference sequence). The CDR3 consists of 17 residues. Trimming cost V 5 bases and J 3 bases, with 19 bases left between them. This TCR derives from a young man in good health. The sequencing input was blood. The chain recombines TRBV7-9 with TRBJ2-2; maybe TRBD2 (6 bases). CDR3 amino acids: CASSRTVGGADTGELFF. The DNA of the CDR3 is TGTGCCAGCAGCAGGACCGTAGGCGGGGCGGACACCGGGGAGCTGTTTTTT. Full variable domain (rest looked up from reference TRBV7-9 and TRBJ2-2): DTGVSQNPRHKITKRGQNVTFRCDPISEHNRLYWYRQTLGQGPEFLTYFQNEAQLEKSRLLSDRFSAERPKGSFSTLEIQRTEQGDSAMYLCASSRTVGGADTGELFFGEGSRLTVL.